These T cell receptor beta chains were read from a single sample in a study of technical replicates of blood from a handful of donors. Sequenced by immunoSEQ multiplex PCR; TCRdb stores in-frame clones only, minus some. The sample lists tens of thousands of clones, over 80% occurring once. Sequenced material: T cells isolated from PBMCs. The receptors shown here come from a human donor in good health. Each CDR3 is given with its conserved first and last residue. Each record gives: CDR3 DNA, CDR3 protein, clone size, V gene, J gene, D gene. A D gene is named only where the DNA matches it firmly. Size tells how often a clone was seen (once, few, many) or the class of an expanded clone, and some rows leave it out.

TGCAGCGTTGTTGAGGGCGGACCTAACACCGGGGAGCTGTTTTTT	CSVVEGGPNTGELFF	-	TRBV29-1	TRBJ2-2	-
TGTGCCAGCAGTTACAGGGGCGGTGAGCCCCAGCATTTT	CASSYRGGEPQHF	-	TRBV6-5	TRBJ1-5	-
TGTGCCAGCAGTGACCCTAGGTTATTCGGTAATGAGCAGTTCTTC	CASSDPRLFGNEQFF	once	TRBV2	TRBJ2-1	-
TGTGCCAGCGGACTCCGAGGACTGTTTTTT	CASGLRGLFF	few	TRBV28	TRBJ1-4	-
TGTGCCAGCAGTTTGGCTGGCGGGGGCCATCAGCCCCAGCATTTT	CASSLAGGGHQPQHF	-	TRBV27	TRBJ1-5	-
TGTGCCAGCAGTTACACAGGTCAGACAGGGAACTATGGCTACACCTTC	CASSYTGQTGNYGYTF	-	TRBV6-5	TRBJ1-2	TRBD1
TGTGCCAGCAGCCACATGGGGGAGGCGGGGATCTACAATGAGCAGTTCTTC	CASSHMGEAGIYNEQFF	-	TRBV7-9	TRBJ2-1	-
TGTGCCAGCAGCTTAGCGTATCGGGACTCTGGAAACACCATATATTTT	CASSLAYRDSGNTIYF	-	TRBV7-2	TRBJ1-3	-
TGTGCCAGCCGCACGGCCGACGCAAGCGGGCAGTTCTTC	CASRTADASGQFF	-	TRBV28	TRBJ2-1	-
TGTGCCTGGCGACAGGGGGAGATCTCTGGGGCCAACGTCCTGACTTTC	CAWRQGEISGANVLTF	-	TRBV30	TRBJ2-6	TRBD1
TGTGCCAGCAGCTTACGAGGGGGCAGTGATGAAAAACTGTTTTTT	CASSLRGGSDEKLFF	-	TRBV7-2	TRBJ1-4	TRBD1
TGTGCCAGCAGCCCTCTAAGGGCTAGCGGGAGAGATCATGGGGGGTTCTTC	CASSPLRASGRDHGGFF	-	TRBV5-6	TRBJ2-1	TRBD2
TGTGCCAGCAGCAACCCCCAGGGCCTGACCTACGAGCAGTACTTC	CASSNPQGLTYEQYF	-	TRBV7-9	TRBJ2-7	-
TGTGCCAGCAGTGATGCCCCCACGTGGCAGGGAGGGTTGAACTCTGGAAACACCATATATTTT	CASSDAPTWQGGLNSGNTIYF	-	TRBV2	TRBJ1-3	-
TGTGCCAGCAGACCCCCCCAGGCAACTAATGAAAAACTGTTTTTT	CASRPPQATNEKLFF	-	TRBV28	TRBJ1-4	-
TGTGCCATCAGCCAAGGACAGGGACGAGGAGCTTTCTTT	CAISQGQGRGAFF	-	TRBV10-3	TRBJ1-1	TRBD1
TGTGCCAGCAGCTCGGACAGGGTCGGGAATGAGCAGTTCTTC	CASSSDRVGNEQFF	-	TRBV5-4	TRBJ2-1	TRBD1
TGTGCCAGCTCACCAGTGGGACAGGGTGTTTCGGGAGGCTACACCTTC	CASSPVGQGVSGGYTF	-	TRBV18	TRBJ1-2	TRBD1
TGTGCCAGCAGTTATACCGGACAGGGAAGGGGCGAGCAGTACTTC	CASSYTGQGRGEQYF	-	TRBV6-9	TRBJ2-7	TRBD1
TGTGCCAGCAGCGAGAGCGGGGGGGCCGATGAGCAGTTCTTC	CASSESGGADEQFF	-	TRBV9	TRBJ2-1	TRBD2
TGCGCCAGCAGCCGTGGGACAGGGTCTCAGCCCCAGCATTTT	CASSRGTGSQPQHF	-	TRBV4-1	TRBJ1-5	TRBD1
TGTGCCTGGAGTGATAGTTTCGGGACAGCCACCTACGAGCAGTACTTC	CAWSDSFGTATYEQYF	-	TRBV30	TRBJ2-7	TRBD1
TGTGCCAGCAGTCAACTAAACTATGGCTACACCTTC	CASSQLNYGYTF	-	TRBV6-1	TRBJ1-2	-
TGTGCCAGCAGCCCAGAATACAGGACAGTTAAAGATACGCAGTATTTT	CASSPEYRTVKDTQYF	-	TRBV7-9	TRBJ2-3	-
TGCGCCAGCAGCCAAGGGACAGGCCGCTCTGGAAACACCATATATTTT	CASSQGTGRSGNTIYF	-	TRBV4-1	TRBJ1-3	TRBD1
TGTGCCAGCAGCTTAGGGCAGGGTGGGTCCTACACTGAAGCTTTCTTT	CASSLGQGGSYTEAFF	once	TRBV7-6	TRBJ1-1	-
TGTGCCAGCACCGAATGGGGAGCCGAGCAGTACTTC	CASTEWGAEQYF	-	TRBV6-6	TRBJ2-7	-
TGTGCCAGCAGCTTACCTCGAGCGGGACAGGGAGGATATGGCTACACCTTC	CASSLPRAGQGGYGYTF	once	TRBV7-9	TRBJ1-2	TRBD1
TGTGCCAGCACTCACACCTTGAACACTGAAGCTTTCTTT	CASTHTLNTEAFF	once	TRBV27	TRBJ1-1	-
TGTGCCAGCACCGTAGTTGCGACCGGGGAGCTGTTTTTT	CASTVVATGELFF	few	TRBV19	TRBJ2-2	-
TGTGCCAGCAGCCCGACAGGGGGCGGTGAAAAACTGTTTTTT	CASSPTGGGEKLFF	-	TRBV5-6	TRBJ1-4	TRBD1
TGTGCCAGCAGCTTAGGAGACTACGAGCAGTACTTC	CASSLGDYEQYF	-	TRBV7-9	TRBJ2-7	-
TGTGCCAGCAGCGTAGCTACTGAGGGTTGGGGCACAGATACGCAGTATTTT	CASSVATEGWGTDTQYF	-	TRBV9	TRBJ2-3	-
TGTGCCAGCAGCCAGTCGGGAGCCCGGTCGACCCAGTACTTC	CASSQSGARSTQYF	-	TRBV11-3	TRBJ2-5	-
TGTGCCAGCAGCCAGGGACAGGGCGGTGGCTACACCTTC	CASSQGQGGGYTF	-	TRBV11-3	TRBJ1-2	TRBD1
TGTGCCAGCATCCCTCGGGAGAACACCGGGGAGCTGTTTTTT	CASIPRENTGELFF	-	TRBV7-8	TRBJ2-2	-
TGTGCCAGCAGCGGGGCAGGACTTCTTAATGAAAAACTGTTTTTT	CASSGAGLLNEKLFF	-	TRBV9	TRBJ1-4	-
TGTGCCAGCAGCCCCCAGGGGTCGAAAAATGAGCAGTTCTTC	CASSPQGSKNEQFF	-	TRBV4-2	TRBJ2-1	-
TGCGCCAGCAGTTCTGGGTCAGGGCAGATTCAAAACACTGAAGCTTTCTTT	CASSSGSGQIQNTEAFF	-	TRBV10-2	TRBJ1-1	-
TGTGCCACCAGCAGAGTAAACACAGGGCTGTTTGAAGCTTTCTTT	CATSRVNTGLFEAFF	-	TRBV15	TRBJ1-1	-
TGTGCCAGCAGCTCCCGGGAGCCCAACCCTGAAGAGTACTTC	CASSSREPNPEEYF	-	TRBV5-6	TRBJ2-4	-
TGTGCCAGCTCACCACAGGACAGCCTTAGCTCTGGAAACACCATATATTTT	CASSPQDSLSSGNTIYF	-	TRBV18	TRBJ1-3	-
TGTGCTAGTGGTTTGGTACTGGGGGGTAACACTGAAGCTTTCTTT	CASGLVLGGNTEAFF	once	TRBV12-5	TRBJ1-1	-
TGTGCCAGCAGTGGGGACTACCCCTACGAGCAGTACTTC	CASSGDYPYEQYF	-	TRBV2	TRBJ2-7	TRBD2
TGTGCCAGCAGCTTGGTGGACAGTAATTTTTATGGCTACACCTTC	CASSLVDSNFYGYTF	-	TRBV5-6	TRBJ1-2	-
TGCGCCAGCAGCCCCGTCGTTGAGCGCGAGCAGTACTTC	CASSPVVEREQYF	-	TRBV4-1	TRBJ2-7	-
TGTGCCAGCAAACCATTTACTAGCACAGATACGCAGTATTTT	CASKPFTSTDTQYF	-	TRBV27	TRBJ2-3	-